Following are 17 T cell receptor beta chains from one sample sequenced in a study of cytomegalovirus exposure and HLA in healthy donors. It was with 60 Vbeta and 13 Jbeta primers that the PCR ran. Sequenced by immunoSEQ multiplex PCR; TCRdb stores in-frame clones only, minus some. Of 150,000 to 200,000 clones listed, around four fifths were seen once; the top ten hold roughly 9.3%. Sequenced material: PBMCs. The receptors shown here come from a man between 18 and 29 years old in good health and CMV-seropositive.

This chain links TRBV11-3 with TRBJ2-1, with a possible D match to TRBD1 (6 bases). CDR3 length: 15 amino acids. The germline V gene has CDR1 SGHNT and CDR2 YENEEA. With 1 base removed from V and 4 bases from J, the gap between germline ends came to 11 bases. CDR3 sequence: CASSLARGGYNEQFF. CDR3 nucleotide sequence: TGTGCCAGCAGCTTAGCCCGAGGGGGTTACAATGAGCAGTTCTTC.

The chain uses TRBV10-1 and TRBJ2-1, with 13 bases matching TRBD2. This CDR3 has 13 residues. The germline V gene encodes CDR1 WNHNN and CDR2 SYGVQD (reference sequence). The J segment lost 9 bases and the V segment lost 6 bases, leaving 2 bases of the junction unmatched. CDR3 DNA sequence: TGCGCCAGCAGGGGACTAGCGGGGTCTGAGCAGTTCTTC. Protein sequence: CASRGLAGSEQFF.

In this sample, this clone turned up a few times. CDR3 loop: CASSSLGVGADTQYF. CDR3 sequence (DNA): TGTGCCAGCAGCTCCCTTGGGGTAGGGGCAGATACGCAGTATTTT. V gene TRBV28 combines with J gene TRBJ2-3; D possibly corresponds to TRBD1 (5 bases). This CDR3 region has 15 residues. V lost 6 bases and J 4 bases, leaving 17 bases between the germline ends. CDR1 and CDR2 from the germline V gene are MDHEN and SYDVKM.

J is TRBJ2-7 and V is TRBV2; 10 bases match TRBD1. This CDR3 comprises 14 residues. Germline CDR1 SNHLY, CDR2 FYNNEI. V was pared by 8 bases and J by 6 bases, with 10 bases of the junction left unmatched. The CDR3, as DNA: TGTGCCAGCTCCCCCGGGACAGGGGACCGCGAGCAGTACTTC. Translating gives CASSPGTGDREQYF.

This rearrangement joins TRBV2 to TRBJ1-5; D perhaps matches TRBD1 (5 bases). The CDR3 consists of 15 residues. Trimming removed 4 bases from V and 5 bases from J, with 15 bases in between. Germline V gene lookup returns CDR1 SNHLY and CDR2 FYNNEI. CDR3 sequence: CASSGDGGGYQPQHF. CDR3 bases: TGTGCCAGCAGTGGAGACGGGGGTGGTTATCAGCCCCAGCATTTT. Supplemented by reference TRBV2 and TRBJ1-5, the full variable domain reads EPEVTQTPSHQVTQMGQEVILRCVPISNHLYFYWYRQILGQKVEFLVSFYNNEISEKSEIFDDQFSVERPDGSNFTLKIRSTKLEDSAMYFCASSGDGGGYQPQHFGDGTRLSIL.

CDR3 sequence: CASTSGEGVEKLFF. The CDR3 DNA reads as TGTGCCAGCACCTCAGGGGAGGGCGTCGAAAAACTGTTTTTT. The genes are TRBV6-5 and TRBJ1-4; TRBD1 is a possible D gene (6 bases). The V end lost 7 bases, the J end lost 8 bases, and 17 bases lay between the germline ends. CDR3 length: 14 amino acids. The germline gives CDR1 MNHEY, CDR2 SVGAGI.

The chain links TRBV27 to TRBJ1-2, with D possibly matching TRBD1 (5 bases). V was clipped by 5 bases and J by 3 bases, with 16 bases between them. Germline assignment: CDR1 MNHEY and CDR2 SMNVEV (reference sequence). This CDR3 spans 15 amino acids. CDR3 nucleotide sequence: TGTGCCAGCAGTCCCTGGGGAGGGGCTGACTATGGCTACACCTTC. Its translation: CASSPWGGADYGYTF.

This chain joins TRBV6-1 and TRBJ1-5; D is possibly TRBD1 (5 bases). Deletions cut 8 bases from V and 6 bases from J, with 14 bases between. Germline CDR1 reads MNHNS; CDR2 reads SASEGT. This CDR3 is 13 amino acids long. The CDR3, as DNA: TGTGCCAGCGCCGGGACTTTGATTCAGCCCCAGCATTTT. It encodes CASAGTLIQPQHF.

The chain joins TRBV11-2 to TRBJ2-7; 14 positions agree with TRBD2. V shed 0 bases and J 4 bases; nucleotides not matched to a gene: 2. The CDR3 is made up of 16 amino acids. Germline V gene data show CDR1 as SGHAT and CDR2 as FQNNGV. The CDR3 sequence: CASSLEGTSGRYEQYF. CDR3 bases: TGTGCCAGCAGCTTAGAAGGGACTAGCGGGAGATACGAGCAGTACTTC.

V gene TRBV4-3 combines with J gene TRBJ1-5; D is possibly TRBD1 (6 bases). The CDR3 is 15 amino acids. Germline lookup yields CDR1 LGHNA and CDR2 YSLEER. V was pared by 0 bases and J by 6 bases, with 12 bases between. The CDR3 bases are TGCGCCAGCAGCCAAGACTGGGGGGGCGGTCAGCCCCAGCATTTT. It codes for CASSQDWGGGQPQHF.

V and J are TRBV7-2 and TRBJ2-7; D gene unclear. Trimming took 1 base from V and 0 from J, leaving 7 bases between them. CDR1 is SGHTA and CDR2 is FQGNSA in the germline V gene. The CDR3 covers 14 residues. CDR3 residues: CASSLDPVSYEQYF. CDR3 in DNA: TGTGCCAGCAGCTTAGATCCAGTCTCCTACGAGCAGTACTTC.

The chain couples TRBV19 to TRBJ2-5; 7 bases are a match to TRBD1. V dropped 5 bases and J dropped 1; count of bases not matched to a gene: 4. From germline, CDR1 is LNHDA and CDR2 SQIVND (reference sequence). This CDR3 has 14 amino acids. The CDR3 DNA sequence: TGTGCCAGTAGTTCAAGGGACAGCCAAGAGACCCAGTACTTC. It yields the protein CASSSRDSQETQYF.

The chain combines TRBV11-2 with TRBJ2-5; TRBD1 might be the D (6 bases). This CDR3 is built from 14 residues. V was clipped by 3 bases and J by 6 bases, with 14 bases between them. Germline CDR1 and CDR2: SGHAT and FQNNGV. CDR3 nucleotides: TGTGCCAGCAGCTTGGTTTGGGGGCCGAAGACCCAGTACTTC. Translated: CASSLVWGPKTQYF.

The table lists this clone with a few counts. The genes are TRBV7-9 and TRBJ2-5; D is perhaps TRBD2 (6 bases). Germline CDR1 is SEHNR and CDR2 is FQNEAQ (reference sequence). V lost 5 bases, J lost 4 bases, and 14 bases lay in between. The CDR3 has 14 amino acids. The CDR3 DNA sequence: TGTGCCAGCAGCCCGACTAGGAGGGGAGAGACCCAGTACTTC. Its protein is CASSPTRRGETQYF.

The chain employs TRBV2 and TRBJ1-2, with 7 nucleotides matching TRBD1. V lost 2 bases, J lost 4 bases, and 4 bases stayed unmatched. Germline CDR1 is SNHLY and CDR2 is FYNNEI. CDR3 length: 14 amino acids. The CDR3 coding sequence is TGTGCCAGCAGTGAATCGACAGGGTTCTATGGCTACACCTTC. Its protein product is CASSESTGFYGYTF.

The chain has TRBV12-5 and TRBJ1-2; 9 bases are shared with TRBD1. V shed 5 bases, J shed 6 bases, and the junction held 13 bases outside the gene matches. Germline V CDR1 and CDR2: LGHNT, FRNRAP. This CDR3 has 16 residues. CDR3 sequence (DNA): TGTGCTAGTGGTGACCGGGACAGGGCTTTGACGAATGGCTACACCTTC. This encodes CASGDRDRALTNGYTF. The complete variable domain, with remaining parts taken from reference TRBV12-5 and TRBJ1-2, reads DARVTQTPRHKVTEMGQEVTMRCQPILGHNTVFWYRQTMMQGLELLAYFRNRAPLDDSGMPKDRFSAEMPDATLATLKIQPSEPRDSAVYFCASGDRDRALTNGYTFGSGTRLTVV.

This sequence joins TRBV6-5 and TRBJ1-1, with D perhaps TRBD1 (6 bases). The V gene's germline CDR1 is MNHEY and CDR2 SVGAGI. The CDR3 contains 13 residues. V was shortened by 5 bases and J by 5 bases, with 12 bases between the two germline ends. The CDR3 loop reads CASSESGTTEAFF. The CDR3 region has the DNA TGTGCCAGCAGTGAAAGCGGGACAACTGAAGCTTTCTTT.